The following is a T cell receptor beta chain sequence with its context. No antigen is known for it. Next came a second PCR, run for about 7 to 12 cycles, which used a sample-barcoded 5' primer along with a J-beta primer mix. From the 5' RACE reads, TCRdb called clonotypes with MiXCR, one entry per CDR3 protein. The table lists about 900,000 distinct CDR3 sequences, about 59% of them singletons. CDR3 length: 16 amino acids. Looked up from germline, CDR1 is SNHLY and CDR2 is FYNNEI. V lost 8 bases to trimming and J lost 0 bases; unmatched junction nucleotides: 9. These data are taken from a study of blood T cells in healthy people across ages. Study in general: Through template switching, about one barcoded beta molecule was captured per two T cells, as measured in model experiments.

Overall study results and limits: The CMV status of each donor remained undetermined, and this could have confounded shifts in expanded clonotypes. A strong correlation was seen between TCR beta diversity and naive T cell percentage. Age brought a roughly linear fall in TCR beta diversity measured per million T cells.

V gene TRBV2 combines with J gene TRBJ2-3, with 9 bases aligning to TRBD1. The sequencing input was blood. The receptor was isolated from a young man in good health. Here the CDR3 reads CASEGRDRASTDTQYF. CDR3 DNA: TGTGCCAGCGAGGGACGGGACAGGGCTAGCACAGATACGCAGTATTTT.